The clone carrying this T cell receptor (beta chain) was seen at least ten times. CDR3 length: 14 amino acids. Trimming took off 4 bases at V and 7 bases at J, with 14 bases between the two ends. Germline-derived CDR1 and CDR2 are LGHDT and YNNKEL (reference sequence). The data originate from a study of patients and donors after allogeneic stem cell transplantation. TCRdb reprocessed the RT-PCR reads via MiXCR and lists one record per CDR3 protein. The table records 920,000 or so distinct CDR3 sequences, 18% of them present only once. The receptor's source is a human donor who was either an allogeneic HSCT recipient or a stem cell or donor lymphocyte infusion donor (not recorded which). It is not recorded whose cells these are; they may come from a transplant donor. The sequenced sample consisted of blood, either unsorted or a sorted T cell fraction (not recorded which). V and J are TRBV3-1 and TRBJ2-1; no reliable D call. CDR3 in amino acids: CASSPTTQVNEQFF. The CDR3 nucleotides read TGTGCCAGCAGCCCCACCACTCAGGTGAATGAGCAGTTCTTC.